This T cell receptor (beta chain) comes out of a study of shared clonotypes between healthy human individuals. Donors had no recently reported acute infections or vaccinations and were HIV-negative. Per the study methods: Filtering of immunoSEQ junctional sequences could not match full-length read filtering. Some clones are missing from TCRdb's copy, which holds only in-frame ones; the method was immunoSEQ multiplex PCR. V, J and clone size were drawn from that table, and D and trimming were deduced from the DNA. In the table there are some 350,000 clones, roughly 70% of which are singletons. Germline loops: CDR1 MNHEY, CDR2 SVGAGI. V lost 3 bases, J lost 2 bases, and 9 bases stayed unmatched. The CDR3 is made up of 16 amino acids. This clone appeared once. Given a much more abundant clone one base away, this may be a read error. Other DNA sequences of this sample code for an identical CDR3.

The sequenced material came from memory CD4+ T cells sorted from blood. Documented subset: CD45RA-negative fraction. The source is a young man in good health. The chain employs TRBV6-5 and TRBJ1-1; 7 positions match TRBD1. As DNA, the CDR3 is TGTGCCAGCAGTTATAGGCCGGGACAGATAAACACTGAAGCTTTCTTT. This sequence encodes CASSYRPGQINTEAFF.